A single sample gave rise to the 20 T cell receptor beta chains below, sequenced in a study of blood T cell repertoires in COVID-19. Method: immunoSEQ multiplex PCR; TCRdb's copy keeps in-frame clones and lacks some. Counted here are roughly 150,000 clones, more than 75% occurring once; the ten biggest clones make up roughly 2%. Sequenced: peripheral blood. All receptors derive from a man aged 50 to 60 who had recovered from COVID-19.

V gene TRBV6-4 combines with J gene TRBJ2-7; tentatively, D is TRBD1 (5 bases). V lost 7 bases and J lost 2, with 15 bases in between. The CDR3 spans 14 residues. From germline, CDR1 is MRHNA and CDR2 SNTAGT. CDR3 nucleotide sequence: TGTGCCAGCATCTTACAGGCCTTAACCTACGAGCAGTACTTC. Translating gives CASILQALTYEQYF.

Only a few counts were recorded for this clone. Other DNA sequences in this specimen translate into the identical CDR3. The CDR3 loop is CASSHRGYEQYF. The DNA of the CDR3 is TGTGCCAGCAGTCACAGGGGGTACGAGCAGTACTTC. V and J are TRBV27 and TRBJ2-7, with 8 bases fitting TRBD1. The J segment lost 4 bases and the V segment lost 5 bases, leaving 1 base of the junction unmatched. The CDR3 has 12 residues. Germline V gives CDR1 MNHEY, CDR2 SMNVEV (reference sequence).

The CDR3 nucleotides are TGTGCCAGCAGCTTAGACAGCGGGGGCGCAGATACGCAGTATTTT. This codes for CASSLDSGGADTQYF. The chain carries TRBV11-2 and TRBJ2-3, with 8 nucleotides matching TRBD2. Trimming took 0 bases from V and 4 from J; bases not matched to a gene: 3. Germline V gene sequence: CDR1 SGHAT, CDR2 FQNNGV. This CDR3 is built from 15 residues.

The rearrangement links TRBV28 to TRBJ1-1; no definite D call. This CDR3 has 12 amino acids. The ends were cut back, 4 bases at V and 11 bases at J, with 14 bases in the middle. Germline CDR1 and CDR2: MDHEN and SYDVKM. The CDR3: CASSYSQSGAFF. In DNA, the CDR3 is TGTGCCAGCAGTTACTCCCAGAGCGGTGCTTTCTTT.

This clone was observed a few times. The chain joins TRBV19 to TRBJ2-7, with a weak D call TRBD2 (6 bases). V was clipped by 5 bases and J by 2 bases, with 16 bases between them. This CDR3 is built from 15 residues. Per the germline V gene, CDR1 is LNHDA and CDR2 is SQIVND (reference sequence). CDR3 coding DNA: TGTGCCAGTAGTGCTCTGGAGGGTCTCGCCTACGAGCAGTACTTC. Translating gives CASSALEGLAYEQYF.

There are a few counts of this clone. For the CDR3, the DNA is TGTGCCAGCAAAGAGGCGTCCAACACTGAAGCTTTCTTT. Its protein is CASKEASNTEAFF. V gene TRBV6-6 combines with J gene TRBJ1-1; D unresolved. V shed 7 bases and J shed 2 bases, with 11 bases lying between them. Germline V gene sequence: CDR1 MNHNY, CDR2 SVGAGI (reference sequence). The CDR3 is 13 amino acids.

The chain employs TRBV28 and TRBJ2-7; no firm D call. Trimming shortened V by 5 bases and J by 0 bases, and 11 bases separated the two germline ends. CDR3 length: 14 amino acids. The germline CDR1 and CDR2 sequences are MDHEN and SYDVKM. In DNA, the CDR3 is TGTGCCAGCAGTCCTACGACGGGCTCCTACGAGCAGTACTTC. Protein: CASSPTTGSYEQYF. The full variable domain, with the rest looked up from reference TRBV28 and TRBJ2-7, is DVKVTQSSRYLVKRTGEKVFLECVQDMDHENMFWYRQDPGLGLRLIYFSYDVKMKEKGDIPEGYSVSREKKERFSLILESASTNQTSMYLCASSPTTGSYEQYFGPGTRLTVT.

This chain links TRBV27 with TRBJ1-5, with D perhaps matching TRBD1 (6 bases). Deletions cut 5 bases from V and 0 bases from J, with 11 bases between. CDR3 length: 15 amino acids. CDR1 is MNHEY, CDR2 SMNVEV, per germline (reference sequence). The CDR3 coding sequence is TGTGCCAGCAGTGGATACAGGGATAGCAATCAGCCCCAGCATTTT. Protein sequence: CASSGYRDSNQPQHF.

This clone has a single count. The gene calls are TRBV7-2 and TRBJ1-6; 8 nucleotides align to TRBD1. The CDR3 extends over 15 amino acids. The junction had 6 bases not matched to a gene; V was cut back by 6 bases and J by 5 bases. Per germline, CDR1 SGHTA and CDR2 FQGNSA. The CDR3 nucleotides are TGTGCCAGCAGATCTGGACAGGGAGATAATTCACCCCTCCACTTT. Residues: CASRSGQGDNSPLHF. Full variable domain (rest looked up from reference TRBV7-2 and TRBJ1-6): GAGVSQSPSNKVTEKGKDVELRCDPISGHTALYWYRQSLGQGLEFLIYFQGNSAPDKSGLPSDRFSAERTGGSVSTLTIQRTQQEDSAVYLCASRSGQGDNSPLHFGNGTRLTVT.

The genes are TRBV5-3 and TRBJ1-1, with D unclear. TRBV5-3 is marked as an open reading frame, function uncertain. The CDR3 is made up of 10 amino acids. The V and J ends lost 10 bases and 9 bases respectively, with 13 bases between them. CDR3 coding DNA: TGTGCCTGTACTCCTTCACAAGCTTTCTTT. It codes for CACTPSQAFF.

The rearrangement joins TRBV7-9 to TRBJ2-2, with a tentative D call TRBD1 (6 bases). Looked up from germline, CDR1 is SEHNR and CDR2 is FQNEAQ (reference sequence). This CDR3 has 15 amino acids. The ends were cut back, 5 bases at V and 0 bases at J, with 10 bases in the middle. The CDR3 bases are TGTGCCAGCAGCAATACAGGGCCGAACACCGGGGAGCTGTTTTTT. Translation gives CASSNTGPNTGELFF.

The rearrangement uses TRBV27 and TRBJ2-1, with 9 bases lining up with TRBD2. Germline V gene data show CDR1 as MNHEY and CDR2 as SMNVEV (reference sequence). CDR3 length: 17 residues. The junction had 15 bases not matched to a gene; V was cut back by 7 bases and J by 5 bases. The CDR3 is CASTKLSGRGPHNEQFF. In nucleotides, the CDR3 is TGTGCCAGCACGAAACTTAGCGGGAGAGGCCCACACAATGAGCAGTTCTTC.

The table lists this clone with a count of one. The chain has TRBV11-1 and TRBJ2-7; no clear D. V gave up 2 bases and J gave up 1 base, with 9 bases separating them. The germline V gene has CDR1 SGHAT and CDR2 FQDESV (reference sequence). The CDR3 contains 14 residues. Here the CDR3 reads CASSLTETSYEQYF. CDR3 bases: TGTGCCAGCAGCTTAACAGAAACTTCCTACGAGCAGTACTTC.

This clone has a single count. The rearrangement links TRBV9 to TRBJ1-4; 7 bases are shared with TRBD1. Germline V CDR1 and CDR2: SGDLS, YYNGEE. CDR3 length equals 16 residues. V was clipped by 0 bases and J by 6 bases; unmatched bases: 8. CDR3 DNA sequence: TGTGCCAGCAGCGTAGGAGGGACAGACCCGGATGAAAAACTGTTTTTT. It codes for CASSVGGTDPDEKLFF.

The chain employs TRBV2 and TRBJ2-2, with TRBD2 matching over 8 bases. Trimming at V came to 6 bases and at J to 1 base, leaving 4 bases not matched to a gene. There are 15 residues in the CDR3. Germline assignment: CDR1 SNHLY and CDR2 FYNNEI. CDR3 nucleotide sequence: TGTGCCAGCAGAGGAAGCGGGAGGAACACCGGGGAGCTGTTTTTT. Its protein product is CASRGSGRNTGELFF.

The V gene is TRBV2, the J gene TRBJ2-2; 7 positions match TRBD2. This CDR3 region has 16 residues. J was trimmed by 3 bases and V by 2 bases; bases with no gene match: 6. The germline V gene encodes CDR1 SNHLY and CDR2 FYNNEI. The CDR3 spells CASSEWRAGDTGELFF. The DNA for the CDR3 is TGTGCCAGCAGTGAATGGCGTGCGGGGGACACCGGGGAGCTGTTTTTT.

The chain couples TRBV7-6 to TRBJ2-7; tentatively, D is TRBD1 (5 bases). The CDR3 totals 15 residues. The V and J ends lost 2 bases and 0 bases respectively, with 11 bases between them. Germline CDR1 and CDR2: SGHVS and FNYEAQ. The CDR3 nucleotides are TGTGCCAGCAGCTTACAAGACAGCCTCTCCTACGAGCAGTACTTC. It specifies CASSLQDSLSYEQYF.

The rearrangement uses TRBV27 and TRBJ2-7; a weak D match, TRBD1 (5 bases). Germline V gene sequence: CDR1 MNHEY, CDR2 SMNVEV (reference sequence). Trimming removed 7 bases from V and 2 bases from J, with 12 bases in between. The CDR3 is made up of 13 amino acids. CDR3 in DNA: TGTGCCAGCATGTCCCCAGGGACCTACGAGCAGTACTTC. This sequence encodes CASMSPGTYEQYF.

This clone appeared a single time. The chain recombines TRBV11-2 with TRBJ2-7; TRBD2 matches at 14 bases. The V and J ends lost 4 bases and 4 bases, in that order; junction bases with no gene match: 3. Looked up from germline, CDR1 is SGHAT and CDR2 is FQNNGV. The CDR3 is made up of 15 amino acids. In nucleotides, the CDR3 is TGTGCCAGCAGCTCGACTAGCGGGGGGGAGTACGAGCAGTACTTC. Protein sequence: CASSSTSGGEYEQYF.

This CDR3 is CASSLLGLAGVETQYF. CDR3 DNA sequence: TGTGCCAGCAGTTTATTGGGACTAGCGGGAGTAGAGACCCAGTACTTC. J is TRBJ2-5 and V is TRBV27, with 14 bases identical to TRBD2. Germline V CDR1 and CDR2: MNHEY, SMNVEV (reference sequence). The CDR3 length is 16 residues. V trimming: 1 base; J trimming: 4 bases; junction bases outside the gene matches: 2.